A selection of T cell receptor beta chains follows, all from one sample in a study of tumor-infiltrating lymphocytes in oesophageal squamous cell carcinoma. TCRdb re-called the PCR reads through MiXCR, storing one row per CDR3 protein. The profile covers roughly 21,000 distinct CDR3 sequences, with 35% to 40% appearing a single time and 30% to 45% taken by the ten largest. Sample: esophageal tumor tissue. The source of these receptors is a male donor with esophageal squamous cell carcinoma. The CDR3 runs from the conserved cysteine through the conserved F or W. The order of the fields is CDR3 DNA, CDR3 protein, clone size, V gene, D gene, J gene. D genes are given only for firm matches. Not all rows give a size; the values are once, few, many and, for expanded clones, a class.

CDR3 DNA: TGTGCCAGCAGTTTGGCTAGCGGGAGGGCGGCCAATGAGCAGTTCTTC
CDR3 protein: CASSLASGRAANEQFF
clone size: many
V gene: TRBV6-1
D gene: TRBD2
J gene: TRBJ2-1

CDR3 DNA: TGTGCCAGCAGCTTAGGGAGCACCGGGGAGCTGTTTTTT
CDR3 protein: CASSLGSTGELFF
clone size: -
V gene: TRBV7-3
D gene: -
J gene: TRBJ2-2

CDR3 DNA: TGTGCCACCAGCAGTAGGGCTTTGGAGACCCAGTACTTC
CDR3 protein: CATSSRALETQYF
clone size: many
V gene: TRBV15
D gene: -
J gene: TRBJ2-5

CDR3 DNA: TGTGCCTGGAGTTTTGGCGGGAGTGTCAATGAGCAGTTCTTC
CDR3 protein: CAWSFGGSVNEQFF
clone size: -
V gene: TRBV30
D gene: TRBD2
J gene: TRBJ2-1

CDR3 DNA: TGTGCCAGCAGCCCGTGGAACTCAGCCTATGGCTACACCTTC
CDR3 protein: CASSPWNSAYGYTF
clone size: many
V gene: TRBV5-4
D gene: -
J gene: TRBJ1-2

CDR3 DNA: TGTGCCAGCAGCTTACAGGGAGGGTCCTACAATGAGCAGTTCTTC
CDR3 protein: CASSLQGGSYNEQFF
clone size: -
V gene: TRBV11-3
D gene: TRBD2
J gene: TRBJ2-1

CDR3 DNA: TGCGCCAGCAGCTGGCCTCCATCTAGCGGGCTTAACAATGAGCAGTTCTTC
CDR3 protein: CASSWPPSSGLNNEQFF
clone size: many
V gene: TRBV5-1
D gene: TRBD2
J gene: TRBJ2-1

CDR3 DNA: TGTGCCACCAGTGTATCGGGACAGGGCATCTTC
CDR3 protein: CATSVSGQGIF
clone size: -
V gene: TRBV24-1
D gene: TRBD1
J gene: TRBJ2-7

CDR3 DNA: TGTGCCAGCTCACCAATGTCGGCGGGGGGGGGGATCAATGAGCAGTACTTC
CDR3 protein: CASSPMSAGGGINEQYF
clone size: few
V gene: TRBV18
D gene: TRBD2
J gene: TRBJ2-4

CDR3 DNA: TGTGCCAGCAGCTCCAAGCGGGGGGGCGGGGAGACCCAGTACTTC
CDR3 protein: CASSSKRGGGETQYF
clone size: few
V gene: TRBV7-2
D gene: TRBD2
J gene: TRBJ2-5

CDR3 DNA: TGTGCCAGCAGTTACCCCCCGGGGGATACGCAGTATTTT
CDR3 protein: CASSYPPGDTQYF
clone size: many
V gene: TRBV6-6
D gene: -
J gene: TRBJ2-3

CDR3 DNA: TGTGCCAGCAGCACCCAGGACGGGAGCTCCTACAATGAGCAGTTCTTC
CDR3 protein: CASSTQDGSSYNEQFF
clone size: -
V gene: TRBV7-3
D gene: -
J gene: TRBJ2-1

CDR3 DNA: TGTGCCAGCAGCTTATCGCTCAGCGGGGGGGCCCTTAGGAACATTCAGTATTTT
CDR3 protein: CASSLSLSGGALRNIQYF
clone size: -
V gene: TRBV7-2
D gene: TRBD2
J gene: TRBJ2-3

CDR3 DNA: TGTACCAGCAGACAACGACAGGGGGGGAATGAGCAGTTCTTT
CDR3 protein: CTSRQRQGGNEQFF
clone size: -
V gene: TRBV6-1
D gene: TRBD1
J gene: TRBJ1-6

CDR3 DNA: TGTGCCAGCAGCTTAGTTACGACAGGCCAAGAGACCCAGTACTTC
CDR3 protein: CASSLVTTGQETQYF
clone size: few
V gene: TRBV7-6
D gene: -
J gene: TRBJ2-5

CDR3 DNA: TGTGCCAGCAGTTCGACTAGCGGGAGGGAGGCAGATACGCAGTATTTT
CDR3 protein: CASSSTSGREADTQYF
clone size: -
V gene: TRBV28
D gene: TRBD2
J gene: TRBJ2-3

CDR3 DNA: TGTGCCAGCAGCTTAGGAGGTGGGGGTGGGGAGACCCAGTACTTC
CDR3 protein: CASSLGGGGGETQYF
clone size: many
V gene: TRBV11-2
D gene: -
J gene: TRBJ2-5

CDR3 DNA: TGTGCCAGCAGCAATCCCGCCGGGACAGGGAACACCGGGGAGCTGTTTTTT
CDR3 protein: CASSNPAGTGNTGELFF
clone size: many
V gene: TRBV28
D gene: TRBD1
J gene: TRBJ2-2

CDR3 DNA: TGTGCCAGCAGCCCCGGACTGACAGCGAGGGAAGAGACCCAGTACTTC
CDR3 protein: CASSPGLTAREETQYF
clone size: -
V gene: TRBV11-3
D gene: -
J gene: TRBJ2-5

CDR3 DNA: TGTGCCAGCAGCTTACCAGCGGAAGCAGATACGCAGTATTTT
CDR3 protein: CASSLPAEADTQYF
clone size: -
V gene: TRBV11-1
D gene: -
J gene: TRBJ2-3

CDR3 DNA: TGTGCCAGCAGCTCCGACAGGGGGAGGAAGACCCAGTACTTC
CDR3 protein: CASSSDRGRKTQYF
clone size: few
V gene: TRBV7-8
D gene: TRBD1
J gene: TRBJ2-5

CDR3 DNA: TGTGCCATCAATGAGGGCTCGACTAATCAGCCCCAGCATTTT
CDR3 protein: CAINEGSTNQPQHF
clone size: many
V gene: TRBV10-3
D gene: -
J gene: TRBJ1-5

CDR3 DNA: TGTGCCAGCAGTTTCGACAGGGACCTATCCTACAATGAGCAGTTCTTC
CDR3 protein: CASSFDRDLSYNEQFF
clone size: many
V gene: TRBV2
D gene: TRBD1
J gene: TRBJ2-1

CDR3 DNA: TGTGCCAGCAGCTTAGCGCCGCAGGGACGGGACACTGAAGCTTTCTTT
CDR3 protein: CASSLAPQGRDTEAFF
clone size: -
V gene: TRBV7-8
D gene: -
J gene: TRBJ1-1